A single sample gave rise to the 15 T cell receptor beta chains below, sequenced in a study of tumor-infiltrating lymphocytes in primary liver carcinoma. A primer matching the constant region was used to make TCR beta cDNA from 450 to 550 ng of total RNA. Generation of the TCR beta libraries relied on three nested multiplex PCR rounds using slightly modified ARM-PCR. The first two PCR rounds, approximately 11 cycles each, used TRBV1-TRBV30 forward primers and a C-beta reverse primer. TCRdb ran MiXCR on the multiplex PCR reads and lists one entry per CDR3 protein. The sample consists of 300,000 to 350,000 distinct CDR3 sequences, less than 75% of them appearing once. Both blood RNA, taken from unsorted whole blood, and germline DNA were extracted. Material for sequencing was peripheral blood. These receptor sequences come from a middle-aged man with primary liver carcinoma and hepatitis B virus infection.

This clonotype was counted a single time. Germline is not matched at one junction end, which may reflect a read error. DNA of the CDR3: TGTGCCAGTAGCAAAGGACAGGGGGCTCGTGAGCAGCTCTTC. Protein sequence: CASSKGQGAREQLF. The chain couples TRBV11-1 to TRBJ2-1, with 11 nucleotides matching TRBD1. Per germline, CDR1 SGHAT and CDR2 FQDESV (reference sequence). The CDR3 contains 14 residues. Full variable domain (remainder filled in from reference TRBV11-1 and TRBJ2-1): EAEVAQSPRYKITEKSQAVAFWCDPISGHATLYWYRQILGQGPELLVQFQDESVVDDSQLPKDRFSAERLKGVDSTLKIQPAELGDSAMYLCASSKGQGAREQLFGPGTRLTVL.

As concerns this clonotype: Because the CDR3 is missing its conserved closing phenylalanine or tryptophan, this is likely a read error. This sequence joins TRBV6-2 or TRBV6-3 and TRBJ2-1; the match to TRBD2 covers 9 bases. Germline loops: CDR1 MNHEY, CDR2 SVGEGT. The CDR3 extends over 16 amino acids. V dropped 4 bases and J dropped 5; count of bases not matched to a gene: 9. CDR3 DNA: TGTGCCAGCAGTTTCTACCCGGGACTAGCCAACAATGAGCAGTTCTCC. It yields the protein CASSFYPGLANNEQFS.

The rearrangement uses TRBV18 and TRBJ2-5, with a weak D call TRBD2 (6 bases). Germline V gene data show CDR1 as KGHSH and CDR2 as LQKENI. V lost 6 bases to trimming and J lost 7 bases, with 24 bases between them. The CDR3 spans 16 residues. The CDR3: CASSPDGEGSAGTQYF. CDR3 in DNA: TGTGCCAGCTCGCCGGACGGAGAAGGATCAGCGGGGACCCAGTACTTC.

CDR3 sequence: CASSSPQAVDAAPGNNEQFF. The CDR3, as DNA: TGTGCCAGCAGCTCCCCTCAGGCAGTAGATGCGGCCCCGGGGAACAATGAGCAGTTCTTC. V is TRBV11-1 and J is TRBJ2-1; maybe TRBD2 (5 bases). Trimming left V 4 bases short and J 5 bases short, with 30 bases between. Germline lookup yields CDR1 SGHAT and CDR2 FQDESV (reference sequence). The CDR3 is made up of 20 amino acids.

Comments on this clonotype: The CDR3 end shows no conserved phenylalanine or tryptophan, and so a read error is likely. CDR3 sequence reads: CASSLVGQGNAWELFL. CDR3 in DNA: TGTGCCAGCAGCTTAGTTGGGCAGGGAAACGCCTGGGAGCTGTTTTTA. V usage is TRBV7-8 and J usage is TRBJ2-2; TRBD1 is a possible D gene (5 bases). Trimming removed 1 base at V and 9 bases at J, with 18 bases between. This CDR3 has 16 residues. Germline assignment: CDR1 SGHVS and CDR2 FQNEAQ.

This chain links TRBV11-2 with TRBJ2-5; D is unresolved. V lost 5 bases to trimming and J lost 4 bases, with 14 bases between them. This CDR3 has 14 amino acids. Germline CDR1 is SGHAT and CDR2 is FQNNGV. The CDR3 is CASSIVSIAETQYF. For the CDR3, the DNA is TGTGCCAGCAGCATTGTATCCATCGCAGAGACCCAGTACTTC.

V is TRBV12-3 or TRBV12-4 and J is TRBJ1-1, with D perhaps matching TRBD1 (5 bases). CDR3 length: 17 residues. V lost 4 bases, J lost 4 bases, and 22 bases lay in between. The CDR3 DNA reads as TGTGCCAGCAGTTCGAGGGGCGACAGTTCACGGGGCACTGAAGCTTTCTTT. This encodes CASSSRGDSSRGTEAFF.

A word on this clonotype: A much larger clone differs from this one at a single base, so this may be a read error. The chain carries TRBV6-5 and TRBJ2-3, with D unclear. The length of the CDR3 is 15 residues. Trimming removed 2 bases at V and 2 bases at J, with 11 bases between. Germline CDR1 is MNHEY and CDR2 is SVGAGI. CDR3 sequence (DNA): TGTGCCAGCAGTTACGGGTGGGCGATCACAGATACGCAGTATTTT. It specifies CASSYGWAITDTQYF.

The chain is built from TRBV10-3 and TRBJ1-1; the D gene is possibly TRBD1 (6 bases). Germline V gives CDR1 ENHRY, CDR2 SYGVKD. This CDR3 has 16 amino acids. V lost 0 bases and J lost 0, with 11 bases in between. CDR3 amino acids: CAISESQGGMNTEAFF. The CDR3 DNA is TGTGCCATCAGTGAGTCACAGGGTGGCATGAACACTGAAGCTTTCTTT.

This clonotype was seen ten or more times. The chain recombines TRBV6-5 with TRBJ2-2; 8 bases align to TRBD1. V lost 6 bases to trimming and J lost 5 bases; unmatched junction nucleotides: 8. Germline V gene data show CDR1 as MNHEY and CDR2 as SVGAGI. The CDR3 loop spans 15 amino acids. CDR3 DNA: TGTGCCAGCAGGACTGGACAGGGTTTTACCGGGGAGCTGTTTTTT. As protein: CASRTGQGFTGELFF.

The rearrangement links TRBV28 to TRBJ1-3; D is unclear. Trimming removed 1 base at V and 4 bases at J, with 14 bases between. Germline-derived CDR1 and CDR2 are MDHEN and SYDVKM. This CDR3 region has 16 residues. Here the CDR3 reads CASSLSAPPRGNTIYF. DNA for the CDR3: TGTGCCAGCAGTTTATCGGCCCCGCCGCGGGGAAACACCATATATTTT.

The J gene is TRBJ2-7, the V gene TRBV4-1; D possibly corresponds to TRBD1 (7 bases). The germline gives CDR1 MGHRA, CDR2 YSYEKL. Trimming removed 5 bases from V and 3 bases from J, with 17 bases in between. CDR3 length: 15 residues. The CDR3 loop reads CASSYRGGKGYEQYF. In nucleotides, the CDR3 is TGCGCCAGCAGCTACAGGGGCGGGAAAGGCTACGAGCAGTACTTC.

This clonotype was detected once. Relative to the germline gene, one junction end is altered; a read error may explain this. V is TRBV5-1 and J is TRBJ2-3, with D maybe TRBD2 (6 bases). Germline lookup yields CDR1 SGHRS and CDR2 YFSETQ. The CDR3 sequence is 15 residues long. As DNA, the CDR3 is TGCGCCAGCAGCTTGGTGGAGGGGAACACAGAAACGCAGTATTTT. Its protein product is CASSLVEGNTETQYF.

As to this clonotype: Just one base apart from a much larger clone, this may be a read error. The V gene is TRBV6-2 or TRBV6-3, the J gene TRBJ2-7; unclear D gene. Germline CDR1 reads MNHEY; CDR2 reads SVGEGT. The CDR3 totals 14 residues. The CDR3 loop reads CASSSPARTYKQYF. The CDR3 region has the DNA TGTGCCAGCAGTTCTCCGGCTAGGACCTACAAGCAGTACTTC.

This clonotype was seen a handful of times. The chain links TRBV14 to TRBJ1-2; TRBD1 might be the D (6 bases). Germline lookup yields CDR1 SGHDN and CDR2 FVKESK. The CDR3 sequence is 15 residues long. V was clipped by 0 bases and J by 8 bases, with 16 bases between them. The CDR3 region is CASSQDSGAVRGYTF. In DNA form, the CDR3 reads TGTGCCAGCAGCCAAGATTCAGGGGCGGTCCGGGGCTACACCTTC.